A selection of T cell receptor beta chains follows, all from one sample in a study of T cell responses to AZD1222 COVID-19 vaccine. Some clones are missing from TCRdb's copy, which holds only in-frame ones; the method was immunoSEQ multiplex PCR. The sample includes 150,000 to 200,000 clones, 80% to 95% seen only once; the top ten take around 9.3%. Sequencing used peripheral blood, obtained on day 0 of AZD1222 vaccination. The origin of the receptors is an adult in good health. Each CDR3 is given with its conserved first and last residue. D genes are given only for firm matches. Clone size is shown for a subset of rows, as once, few, many or a class of expanded clone.

d_call	v_call	clone_size	j_call	cdr3_aa	cdr3_nt
.	TRBV19	.	TRBJ2-3	CASDDSSSTDTQYF	TGTGCCAGTGATGACAGTTCTAGCACAGATACGCAGTATTTT
TRBD1	TRBV6-5	.	TRBJ1-5	CASSSDRGLGQPQHF	TGTGCCAGCAGTTCCGACAGGGGGCTGGGTCAGCCCCAGCATTTT
TRBD1	TRBV5-4	.	TRBJ2-7	CASSPGQGIYEQYF	TGTGCCAGCAGTCCGGGACAGGGGATCTACGAGCAGTACTTC
TRBD1	TRBV7-2	.	TRBJ1-5	CASSLAGQSNQPQHF	TGTGCCAGCAGCTTAGCGGGACAGTCCAATCAGCCCCAGCATTTT
.	TRBV27	.	TRBJ1-1	CASCFLEQRTEAFF	TGTGCCAGCTGTTTTCTCGAGCAGCGCACTGAAGCTTTCTTT
.	TRBV2	once	TRBJ2-7	CASRPDSFEQYF	TGTGCCAGCAGACCCGACAGTTTCGAGCAGTACTTC
TRBD2	TRBV6-5	.	TRBJ2-3	CASSPSGRGTDTQYF	TGTGCCAGCAGTCCTAGCGGGAGGGGCACAGATACGCAGTATTTT
.	TRBV30	.	TRBJ1-4	CAWSVGGAGDREKLFF	TGTGCCTGGAGTGTAGGCGGGGCAGGGGATCGAGAAAAACTGTTTTTT
TRBD1	TRBV6-5	.	TRBJ1-2	CASSPPGQGFSYTF	TGTGCCAGCAGTCCCCCGGGACAGGGCTTTAGCTACACCTTC
TRBD1	TRBV4-3	once	TRBJ1-2	CASSQGTGYGYTF	TGCGCCAGCAGCCAAGGGACAGGCTATGGCTACACCTTC
.	TRBV3-1/TRBV3-2	.	TRBJ1-2	CASSQDPRTGSGYTF	TGTGCCAGCAGCCAAGATCCCCGGACGGGTTCGGGCTACACCTTC
TRBD1	TRBV27	.	TRBJ1-2	CASSLDRGNYGYTF	TGTGCCAGCAGTTTGGACAGGGGAAATTATGGCTACACCTTC
.	TRBV7-2	.	TRBJ2-1	CASSSQGGTYNEQFF	TGTGCCAGCAGCTCTCAAGGGGGGACCTACAATGAGCAGTTCTTC
.	TRBV19	.	TRBJ2-4	CASSTPRNIQYF	TGTGCCAGTAGTACTCCCCGAAACATTCAGTACTTC
.	TRBV11-3	.	TRBJ2-3	CASSLDGLGTDTQYF	TGTGCCAGCAGCTTAGATGGGCTTGGTACAGATACGCAGTATTTT
TRBD1	TRBV19	.	TRBJ1-1	CASSMGQGYTEAFF	TGTGCCAGTAGTATGGGACAGGGCTACACTGAAGCTTTCTTT
.	TRBV18	.	TRBJ1-1	CASSTYVVGMNTEAFF	TGTGCCAGCTCAACTTACGTAGTGGGGATGAACACTGAAGCTTTCTTT
TRBD1	TRBV5-6	.	TRBJ1-6	CASSLAGTGGPLNSPLHF	TGTGCCAGCAGCTTGGCCGGGACAGGGGGCCCCCTTAATTCACCCCTCCACTTT
TRBD2	TRBV27	.	TRBJ2-2	CASIWAGGFNTGELFF	TGTGCCAGCATTTGGGCGGGAGGGTTTAACACCGGGGAGCTGTTTTTT
.	TRBV2	once	TRBJ1-6	CASSEQNNSPLHF	TGTGCCAGCAGTGAACAGAATAATTCACCCCTCCACTTT
TRBD1	TRBV10-3	.	TRBJ1-3	CAIRPGDSSGNTIYF	TGTGCCATCAGGCCCGGGGACAGCTCTGGAAACACCATATATTTT
TRBD2	TRBV4-3	.	TRBJ2-5	CASSYGLAGMETQYF	TGCGCCAGCAGCTACGGACTAGCGGGGATGGAGACCCAGTACTTC
TRBD1	TRBV6-2/TRBV6-3	.	TRBJ1-2	CASSYGTGRWNYGYTF	TGTGCCAGCAGTTACGGGACAGGGCGGTGGAACTATGGCTACACCTTC
.	TRBV11-2	.	TRBJ1-1	CASKPWGIGANTEAFF	TGTGCCAGCAAACCCTGGGGGATCGGCGCGAACACTGAAGCTTTCTTT
.	TRBV6-5	.	TRBJ1-1	CASRDNTEAFF	TGTGCCAGCAGGGATAACACTGAAGCTTTCTTT
TRBD2	TRBV7-2	.	TRBJ2-5	CASSGSGGKETQYF	TGTGCCAGCAGCGGTAGCGGGGGGAAAGAGACCCAGTACTTC
.	TRBV6-5	.	TRBJ1-5	CASSKWVFQPQHF	TGTGCCAGCAGTAAGTGGGTATTTCAGCCCCAGCATTTT
.	TRBV3-1/TRBV3-2	.	TRBJ2-5	CASSRIQGARETQYF	TGTGCCAGCAGCCGGATTCAGGGAGCGAGGGAGACCCAGTACTTC
.	TRBV15	.	TRBJ1-5	CATSRGSAGVNNNQPQHF	TGTGCCACCAGCAGGGGGTCTGCAGGGGTCAATAACAATCAGCCCCAGCATTTT
TRBD1	TRBV29-1	.	TRBJ1-1	CSVGRTGGEAFF	TGCAGCGTTGGACGGACAGGGGGTGAAGCTTTCTTT
.	TRBV23-1	.	TRBJ2-4	CASSQSPVPNLAKNIQYF	TGCGCCAGCAGTCAATCGCCCGTGCCCAACTTAGCCAAAAACATTCAGTACTTC
.	TRBV19	once	TRBJ2-7	CASSTTTRGEQYF	TGTGCCAGTAGTACAACAACTAGAGGCGAGCAGTACTTC
TRBD2	TRBV28	.	TRBJ2-7	CASSSGGASSYEQYF	TGTGCCAGCAGTTCCGGGGGGGCGAGCTCCTACGAGCAGTACTTC
.	TRBV4-1	.	TRBJ2-7	CASSQEALHSYEQYF	TGCGCCAGCAGCCAAGAAGCGTTACACTCCTACGAGCAGTACTTC
TRBD2	TRBV7-2	.	TRBJ2-1	CASSARLAGGSHNEQFF	TGTGCCAGCAGCGCCCGACTAGCGGGGGGTAGCCACAATGAGCAGTTCTTC
TRBD2	TRBV4-1	.	TRBJ2-1	CASSQEGSGGTSKFF	TGCGCCAGCAGCCAAGAAGGGTCGGGGGGGACTAGCAAGTTCTTC
.	TRBV5-1	.	TRBJ2-1	CASHGDPTYNEQFF	TGCGCCAGTCACGGGGACCCCACCTACAATGAGCAGTTCTTC
.	TRBV6-6	.	TRBJ2-3	CASSLTDTQYF	TGTGCCAGCAGCCTGACAGATACGCAGTATTTT
.	TRBV19	.	TRBJ1-1	CASSIYGGTEAFF	TGTGCCAGTAGTATCTATGGTGGCACTGAAGCTTTCTTT
TRBD1	TRBV7-9	.	TRBJ1-1	CASSSPGGVRDTEAFF	TGTGCCAGCAGCTCCCCAGGGGGCGTTAGAGACACTGAAGCTTTCTTT
TRBD1	TRBV30	.	TRBJ1-2	CAWSSGQGNYGYTF	TGTGCCTGGAGTTCGGGACAGGGTAACTATGGCTACACCTTC
.	TRBV15	few	TRBJ1-5	CATSRGRDSNQPQHF	TGTGCCACCAGCAGAGGCCGGGATAGCAATCAGCCCCAGCATTTT
.	TRBV15	.	TRBJ1-1	CATSRDRMNTEAFF	TGTGCCACCAGCAGGGACCGAATGAACACTGAAGCTTTCTTT
.	TRBV15	.	TRBJ1-1	CATSKSELNTEAFF	TGTGCCACCAGCAAGTCGGAACTGAACACTGAAGCTTTCTTT
TRBD2	TRBV5-1	.	TRBJ2-5	CASSWRGAREETQYF	TGCGCCAGCAGCTGGCGGGGGGCGAGGGAGGAGACCCAGTACTTC
.	TRBV18	.	TRBJ1-2	CASSPQGFNGYTF	TGTGCCAGCTCACCACAGGGTTTCAATGGCTACACCTTC
.	TRBV6-1	once	TRBJ1-1	CASSEELVDAFF	TGTGCCAGCAGTGAAGAGCTCGTCGACGCTTTCTTT